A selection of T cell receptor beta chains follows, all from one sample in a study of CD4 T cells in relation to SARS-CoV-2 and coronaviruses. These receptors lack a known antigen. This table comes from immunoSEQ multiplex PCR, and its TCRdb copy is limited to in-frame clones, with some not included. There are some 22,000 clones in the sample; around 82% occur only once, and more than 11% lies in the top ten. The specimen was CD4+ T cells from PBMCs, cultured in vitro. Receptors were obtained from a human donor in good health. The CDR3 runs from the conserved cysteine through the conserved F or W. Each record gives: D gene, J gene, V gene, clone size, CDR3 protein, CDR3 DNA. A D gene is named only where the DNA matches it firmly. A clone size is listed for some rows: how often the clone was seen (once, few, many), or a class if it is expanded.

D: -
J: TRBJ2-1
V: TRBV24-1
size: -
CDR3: CATSDLEGIGQFF
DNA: TGTGCCACCAGTGATTTGGAGGGGATTGGGCAGTTCTTC

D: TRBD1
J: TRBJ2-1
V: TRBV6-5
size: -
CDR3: CASSSPGQTRRGEQFF
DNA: TGTGCCAGCAGTTCTCCGGGACAGACCCGAAGAGGTGAGCAGTTCTTC

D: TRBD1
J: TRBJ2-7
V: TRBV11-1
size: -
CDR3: CASSDDRVRYEQYF
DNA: TGTGCCAGCAGCGACGACAGGGTACGCTACGAGCAGTACTTC

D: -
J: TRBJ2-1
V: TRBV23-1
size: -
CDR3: CASTRLDQCNEQFF
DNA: TGCGCCAGCACTCGACTAGATCAGTGCAATGAGCAGTTCTTC

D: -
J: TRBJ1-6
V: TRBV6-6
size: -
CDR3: CASSYGTFPAPLHF
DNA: TGTGCCAGCAGTTACGGGACATTTCCTGCACCCCTCCACTTT

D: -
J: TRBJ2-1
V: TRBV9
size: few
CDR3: CASSGPEGPRLTSPLF
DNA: TGTGCCAGCAGCGGGCCGGAGGGACCCCGACTAACGTCTCCCCTCTTC

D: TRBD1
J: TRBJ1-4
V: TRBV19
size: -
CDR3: CASTYRQGEEKLFF
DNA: TGTGCCAGTACATACCGGCAGGGGGAAGAAAAACTGTTTTTT

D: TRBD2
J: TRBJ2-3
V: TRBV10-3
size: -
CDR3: CAIGLGSDTQYF
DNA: TGTGCCATTGGACTAGGATCGGATACGCAGTATTTT

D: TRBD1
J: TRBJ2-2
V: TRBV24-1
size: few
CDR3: CATSDPGTGATGELFF
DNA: TGTGCCACCAGTGACCCCGGGACAGGGGCGACCGGGGAGCTGTTTTTT

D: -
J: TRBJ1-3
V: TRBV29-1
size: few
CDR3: CSVEAGDTSTGNTIYF
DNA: TGCAGCGTTGAGGCTGGAGACACATCTACTGGAAACACCATATATTTT

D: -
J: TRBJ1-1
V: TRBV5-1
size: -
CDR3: CASSLEDQKAFF
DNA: TGCGCCAGCAGCTTGGAGGATCAAAAAGCTTTCTTT

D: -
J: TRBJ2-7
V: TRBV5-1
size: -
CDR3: CASSQISRGAGSSYEQYF
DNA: TGCGCCAGCAGCCAGATCTCCCGGGGGGCTGGAAGCTCCTACGAGCAGTACTTC

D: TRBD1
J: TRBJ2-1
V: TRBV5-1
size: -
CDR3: CASSPTGTGDSYNEQFF
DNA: TGCGCCAGCAGCCCGACGGGGACAGGGGATTCCTACAATGAGCAGTTCTTC

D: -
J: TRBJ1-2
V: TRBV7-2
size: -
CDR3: CASSVSAPRVFF
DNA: TGTGCCAGCAGCGTCTCAGCACCCAGGGTTTTCTTC

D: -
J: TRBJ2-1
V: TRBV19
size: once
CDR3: CASNDGRSWNEQFF
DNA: TGTGCCAGTAACGACGGTCGGAGTTGGAATGAGCAGTTCTTC

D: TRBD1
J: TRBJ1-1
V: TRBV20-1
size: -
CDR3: CSASRTGGSHSEAFF
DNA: TGCAGTGCTAGTCGGACAGGGGGGAGTCATTCTGAAGCTTTCTTT

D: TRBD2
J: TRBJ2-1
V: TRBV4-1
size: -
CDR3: CASSQGPSGNYNEQFF
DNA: TGCGCCAGCAGCCAAGGGCCTAGCGGGAACTACAATGAGCAGTTCTTC

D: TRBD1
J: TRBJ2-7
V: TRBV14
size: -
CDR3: CASSQGQFYEQYF
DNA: TGTGCCAGCAGCCAGGGACAGTTCTACGAGCAGTACTTC

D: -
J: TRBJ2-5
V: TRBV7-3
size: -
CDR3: CASSAWGSETQYF
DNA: TGTGCCAGCAGTGCATGGGGATCTGAGACCCAGTACTTC

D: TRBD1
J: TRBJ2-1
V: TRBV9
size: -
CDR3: CASSARDSFFYNEQFF
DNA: TGTGCCAGCAGCGCCCGGGACAGCTTTTTTTACAATGAGCAGTTCTTC

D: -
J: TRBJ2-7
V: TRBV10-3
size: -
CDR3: CAISVNRVVSRGRRYEQYF
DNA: TGTGCCATCAGTGTAAACAGGGTCGTAAGTCGGGGCCGTAGGTACGAGCAGTACTTC

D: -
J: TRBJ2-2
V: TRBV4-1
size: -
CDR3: CASRTVTGSTGELFF
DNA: TGCGCCAGCAGGACAGTGACAGGATCCACCGGGGAGCTGTTTTTT

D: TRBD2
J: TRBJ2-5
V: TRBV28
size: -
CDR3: CASTPRDYRAQETQYF
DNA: TGTGCCAGCACTCCGAGGGACTATCGAGCCCAAGAGACCCAGTACTTC

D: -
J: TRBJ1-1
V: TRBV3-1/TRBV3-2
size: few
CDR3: CASRKHTEAFF
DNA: TGTGCCAGCAGAAAACACACTGAAGCTTTCTTT

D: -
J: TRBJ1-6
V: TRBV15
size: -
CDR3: CATRYDYTNSPLHF
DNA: TGTGCCACCAGGTACGATTATACGAATTCACCCCTCCACTTT

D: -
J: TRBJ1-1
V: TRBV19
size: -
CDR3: CASSKNINTEAFF
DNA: TGTGCCAGTAGTAAGAACATAAACACTGAAGCTTTCTTT

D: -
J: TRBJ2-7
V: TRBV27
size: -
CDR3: CASSFQTRQGYEQYF
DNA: TGTGCCAGCAGTTTTCAGACGCGTCAGGGTTACGAGCAGTACTTC

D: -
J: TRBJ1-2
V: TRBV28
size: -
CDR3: CASWTQPLGYTF
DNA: TGTGCCAGTTGGACTCAACCTCTCGGCTACACCTTC

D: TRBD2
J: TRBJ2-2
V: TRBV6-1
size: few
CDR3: CASSDGSGAGELFF
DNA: TGTGCCAGCAGTGATGGTAGCGGGGCCGGGGAGCTGTTTTTT

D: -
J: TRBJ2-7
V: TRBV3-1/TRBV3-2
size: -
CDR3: CASCPRLGYEQYF
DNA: TGTGCCAGCTGTCCCCGGCTAGGCTACGAGCAGTACTTC

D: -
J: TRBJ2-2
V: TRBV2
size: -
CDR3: CASSVPLTGPRTGELFF
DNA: TGTGCCAGCAGTGTCCCTCTGACAGGCCCAAGGACCGGGGAGCTGTTTTTT

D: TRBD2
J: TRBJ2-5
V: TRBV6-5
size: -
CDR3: CASTETSGSWVTQYF
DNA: TGTGCCAGCACCGAGACTAGCGGGAGTTGGGTGACCCAGTACTTC

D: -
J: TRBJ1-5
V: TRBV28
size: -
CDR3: CASSLGNQPQHF
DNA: TGTGCCAGCAGTTTGGGGAATCAGCCCCAGCATTTT

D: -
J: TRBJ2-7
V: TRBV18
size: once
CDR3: CASSDYSEQYF
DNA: TGTGCCAGCTCAGACTATTCCGAGCAGTACTTC

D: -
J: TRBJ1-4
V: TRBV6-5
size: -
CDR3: CASTARGLLGGKLFF
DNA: TGTGCCAGCACTGCACGTGGCCTCCTGGGTGGGAAACTGTTTTTT

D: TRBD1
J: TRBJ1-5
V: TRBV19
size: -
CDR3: CASTSSTGSNQPQHF
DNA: TGTGCCAGTACCTCGTCGACAGGGAGCAATCAGCCCCAGCATTTT

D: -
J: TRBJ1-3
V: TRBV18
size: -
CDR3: CASSGSEGNTIYF
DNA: TGTGCCAGCTCAGGATCAGAAGGAAACACCATATATTTT

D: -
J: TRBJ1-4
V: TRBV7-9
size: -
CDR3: CASSLGGGDREKLFF
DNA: TGTGCCAGCAGCTTAGGCGGGGGCGATCGGGAAAAACTGTTTTTT

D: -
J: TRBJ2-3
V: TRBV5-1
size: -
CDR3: CASYSYPPDTQYF
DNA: TGCGCCAGCTACTCCTACCCCCCAGATACGCAGTATTTT

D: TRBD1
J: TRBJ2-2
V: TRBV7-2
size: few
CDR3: CASSSTGGVTGELFF
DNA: TGTGCCAGCAGCTCGACAGGGGGCGTCACCGGGGAGCTGTTTTTT

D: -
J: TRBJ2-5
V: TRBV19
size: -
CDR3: CASSQAGALRETQYF
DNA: TGTGCCAGTAGTCAAGCAGGGGCCCTGAGGGAGACCCAGTACTTC

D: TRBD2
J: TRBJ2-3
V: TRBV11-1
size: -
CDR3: CASSFWGGGADTQYF
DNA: TGTGCCAGCAGCTTCTGGGGGGGAGGAGCAGATACGCAGTATTTT

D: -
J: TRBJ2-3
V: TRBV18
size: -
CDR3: CASSPGSTDTQYF
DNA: TGTGCCAGCTCACCCGGCTCCACAGATACGCAGTATTTT

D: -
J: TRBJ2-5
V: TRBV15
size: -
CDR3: CATSSQETQYF
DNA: TGTGCCACCAGCAGTCAAGAGACCCAGTACTTC

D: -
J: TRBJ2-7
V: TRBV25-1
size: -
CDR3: CASSEIYGLSYEQYF
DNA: TGTGCCAGCAGTGAAATTTACGGATTATCCTACGAGCAGTACTTC

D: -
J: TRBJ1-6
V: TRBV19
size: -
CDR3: CASRLSGQNGGSPLHF
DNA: TGTGCCAGTAGGTTAAGTGGACAGAACGGCGGGTCACCCCTCCACTTT

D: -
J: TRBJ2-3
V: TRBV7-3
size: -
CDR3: CASRKGTADTDTQYF
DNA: TGTGCCAGTCGCAAAGGGACCGCTGACACAGATACGCAGTATTTT

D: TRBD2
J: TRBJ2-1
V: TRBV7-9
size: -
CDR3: CASSRSTSAIDEQFF
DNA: TGTGCCAGCAGTCGATCAACTAGCGCGATCGATGAGCAGTTCTTC

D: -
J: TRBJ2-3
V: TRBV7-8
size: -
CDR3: CASSLFPGESTDTQYF
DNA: TGTGCCAGCAGCTTATTCCCAGGAGAATCCACAGATACGCAGTATTTT

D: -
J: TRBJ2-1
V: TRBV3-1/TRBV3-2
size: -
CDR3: CASSPRRGGEQFF
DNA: TGTGCCAGCAGCCCCCGACGTGGGGGTGAGCAGTTCTTC

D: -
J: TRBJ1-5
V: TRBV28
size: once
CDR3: CASSRGGSSNQPQHF
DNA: TGTGCCAGCAGCAGAGGGGGATCGAGCAATCAGCCCCAGCATTTT

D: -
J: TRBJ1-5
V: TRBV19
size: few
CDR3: CASSIKTAGQPQHF
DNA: TGTGCCAGTAGTATTAAGACAGCCGGTCAGCCCCAGCATTTT